One and the same sample provided the 29 T cell receptor beta chains below, sequenced in a study of spatial heterogeneity in lung cancer. Via MiXCR, TCRdb re-called the 5' RACE reads, giving one row per CDR3 protein. The top ten clones hold around 30% of a sample with 8,500 to 9,000 distinct CDR3 sequences, approximately 4.9% of them seen once. Time point specified: sample taken at primary tumor resection. The starting material was PBMCs, obtained at surgery. The receptors were sampled from a male donor with early-stage non-small cell lung cancer.

This clonotype was recorded a few times. V is TRBV18 and J is TRBJ1-3, with unresolved D. Deletions cut 3 bases from V and 3 bases from J, with 6 bases between. Germline V CDR1 and CDR2: KGHSH, LQKENI. This CDR3 contains 13 residues. DNA of the CDR3: TGTGCCAGCTCACCGGACCTTGGAAACACCATATATTTT. It is translated as CASSPDLGNTIYF.

At least ten counts were recorded for this clonotype. The V call is TRBV29-1, the J call TRBJ2-5; 9 positions agree with TRBD1. Per the germline V gene, CDR1 is SQVTM and CDR2 is ANQGSEA. This CDR3 spans 14 amino acids. V shed 1 base and J 6 bases; nucleotides not matched to a gene: 6. This CDR3 reads CSVEATQGAQTQYF. Written as DNA, the CDR3 is TGCAGCGTTGAAGCTACACAGGGGGCGCAGACCCAGTACTTC.

This clonotype was counted ten times or more. This chain uses TRBV10-2 with TRBJ2-7, with 7 bases that match TRBD1. The CDR3 covers 17 residues. Germline V gives CDR1 WSHSY, CDR2 SAAADI. Unmatched junction bases numbered 8, after V lost 0 bases and J lost 0 bases. The DNA for the CDR3 is TGCGCCAGCAGTGAGTCGAAGGGGGCAAGCGCCTCCTACGAGCAGTACTTC. Its protein is CASSESKGASASYEQYF.

This clonotype occurred many times. The gene calls are TRBV25-1 and TRBJ2-3; D unclear. Germline CDR1 and CDR2: MGHDK and SYGVNS. CDR3 length: 15 amino acids. V dropped 1 base and J dropped 3 bases, with 11 bases sitting between them. DNA for the CDR3: TGTGCCAGCAGTGAATGGGGTCCTAATACAGATACGCAGTATTTT. Translating gives CASSEWGPNTDTQYF.

In its sample, this clonotype is medium-sized (0.01 to 0.1%). The gene calls are TRBV7-6 and TRBJ1-2; maybe TRBD1 (6 bases). Germline loops: CDR1 SGHVS, CDR2 FNYEAQ. The length of the CDR3 is 14 residues. The V and J ends lost 3 bases and 6 bases respectively, with 14 bases between them. The CDR3 loop is CASSLIDRTDGYTF. CDR3 sequence (DNA): TGTGCCAGCAGCTTGATTGACAGGACTGATGGCTACACCTTC.

With respect to this clonotype: This may be a read error, as it is one base from a much larger clone. The chain recombines TRBV7-2 with TRBJ2-5, with D uncertain. V was shortened by 5 bases and J by 2 bases, with 9 bases between the two germline ends. The CDR3 has 13 amino acids. Germline V gene data show CDR1 as SGHTA and CDR2 as FQGNSA. CDR3 in amino acids: CASSRTYQETQYF. The CDR3 bases are TGTGCCAGCAGCCGAACATATCAAGAGACCCAGTACTTC.

This clonotype was seen repeatedly, ten times or more. The chain joins TRBV15 to TRBJ2-6; possibly TRBD1 for D (5 bases). The germline CDR1 and CDR2 sequences are LNHNV and YYDKDF (reference sequence). CDR3 length: 16 amino acids. CDR3 loop: CATTPTATSGANVLTF. CDR3 in DNA: TGTGCTACGACACCGACAGCTACCTCTGGGGCCAACGTCCTGACTTTC.

By share, this clonotype counts as medium-sized (0.01 to 0.1%). The chain carries TRBV10-1 and TRBJ1-4; a weak D match, TRBD1 (5 bases). V lost 4 bases and J lost 8, with 11 bases in between. CDR1 is WNHNN, CDR2 SYGVQD, per germline (reference sequence). This CDR3 spans 13 amino acids. The CDR3 DNA reads as TGCGCCAGCAGTGCCAGGGTTGACGAAAAACTGTTTTTT. It specifies CASSARVDEKLFF.

By proportion, this clonotype is medium-sized. The rearrangement joins TRBV3-1 to TRBJ1-2; no clear D gene. V was trimmed by 1 base and J by 11 bases, leaving 11 bases between them. This CDR3 has 12 amino acids. CDR1 is LGHDT and CDR2 is YNNKEL in the germline V gene (reference sequence). The CDR3 protein is CASSQAESGYTF. CDR3 DNA: TGTGCCAGCAGCCAAGCCGAGAGTGGATACACCTTC.

In this sample, this clonotype is medium-sized. V and J are TRBV7-9 and TRBJ2-2; unclear D gene. Germline V gives CDR1 SEHNR, CDR2 FQNEAQ (reference sequence). The CDR3 loop spans 15 amino acids. With 2 bases removed from V and 0 bases from J, the gap between germline ends came to 7 bases. CDR3 region: CASSLRPANTGELFF. Here the CDR3 DNA reads TGTGCCAGCAGCTTAAGACCAGCGAACACCGGGGAGCTGTTTTTT.

This clonotype came up many times. The chain links TRBV2 to TRBJ1-2; 7 bases agree with TRBD1. Germline V lookup: CDR1 SNHLY, CDR2 FYNNEI. The CDR3 has 13 residues. V dropped 9 bases and J dropped 3; count of bases not matched to a gene: 7. CDR3 sequence (DNA): TGTGCCAGAGAGAGGGGGCTTCACTATGGCTACACCTTC. Its translation: CARERGLHYGYTF.

This clonotype was seen ten or more times. The gene calls are TRBV11-3 and TRBJ2-1, with 11 nucleotides matching TRBD2. V lost 4 bases, J lost 4 bases, and 3 bases stayed unmatched. Germline lookup yields CDR1 SGHNT and CDR2 YENEEA. The CDR3 extends over 15 amino acids. CDR3 nucleotide sequence: TGTGCCAGCAGCTCAACTAGCGGGGGTTACAATGAGCAGTTCTTC. Translation: CASSSTSGGYNEQFF.

This clonotype showed up many times. V and J are TRBV5-1 and TRBJ2-7; TRBD2 is a possible D gene (7 bases). Per germline, CDR1 SGHRS and CDR2 YFSETQ. V was clipped by 0 bases and J by 6 bases, with 13 bases between them. The CDR3 runs to 14 residues. CDR3: CASSLVGGAGEQYF. In nucleotides, the CDR3 is TGCGCCAGCAGCTTGGTGGGGGGGGCTGGCGAGCAGTACTTC.

This clonotype was detected ten times or more. The J gene is TRBJ2-1, the V gene TRBV28; TRBD2 agrees at 9 bases. The V gene's germline CDR1 is MDHEN and CDR2 SYDVKM. The ends lost 6 bases at V and 7 bases at J; junction bases unmatched: 22. The CDR3 is made up of 19 amino acids. This chain's CDR3 is CASRPRLLTQRGVPNEQFF. DNA of the CDR3: TGTGCCAGCAGACCCAGGTTGCTAACCCAGCGGGGGGTCCCGAATGAGCAGTTCTTC.

The chain links TRBV18 to TRBJ2-7; TRBD1 agrees at 7 bases. V lost 3 bases and J lost 3; bases outside the gene matches: 8. Germline V gene lookup returns CDR1 KGHSH and CDR2 LQKENI. The CDR3 contains 15 residues. The CDR3 sequence is CASSPTDGQVYEQYF. CDR3 sequence (DNA): TGTGCCAGCTCACCTACTGACGGACAGGTCTACGAGCAGTACTTC. Based on the CDR3 plus reference TRBV18 and TRBJ2-7, the full variable domain is NAGVMQNPRHLVRRRGQEARLRCSPMKGHSHVYWYRQLPEEGLKFMVYLQKENIIDESGMPKERFSAEFPKEGPSILRIQQVVRGDSAAYFCASSPTDGQVYEQYFGPGTRLTVT.

This clonotype was detected many times. This chain connects TRBV4-2 to TRBJ2-7; TRBD2 matches at 7 bases. The CDR3 sequence is 15 residues long. Looked up from germline, CDR1 is LGHNA and CDR2 is YNFKEQ. Losses at the gene ends were 2 bases for V and 3 bases for J; bases not matched to a gene: 7. The chain's CDR3 is CASSQTGGGRYEQYF. CDR3 nucleotide sequence: TGTGCCAGCAGCCAAACAGGCGGGGGTCGCTACGAGCAGTACTTC.

In its sample, this clonotype ranks as medium-sized. The CDR3 loop is CSARDQPIAFF. The CDR3 DNA follows: TGCAGTGCTAGAGATCAGCCGATAGCTTTCTTT. The V call is TRBV20-1, the J call TRBJ1-1; no reliable D call. The CDR3 has 11 residues. Trimming pared 0 bases from V and 10 bases from J, leaving 9 bases between. CDR1 is DFQATT and CDR2 is SNEGSKA in the germline V gene (reference sequence).

This clonotype was counted many times. The chain uses TRBV3-1 and TRBJ1-2; no firm D call. Germline values: CDR1 LGHDT, CDR2 YNNKEL (reference sequence). V was trimmed by 1 base and J by 7 bases, leaving 4 bases between them. The CDR3 is 11 residues long. CDR3 region: CASSQGRGYTF. For the CDR3, the DNA is TGTGCCAGCAGCCAAGGGCGTGGCTACACCTTC.

This clonotype was recorded many times. The gene calls are TRBV20-1 and TRBJ1-6, with D possibly matching TRBD1 (5 bases). Germline V gene data show CDR1 as DFQATT and CDR2 as SNEGSKA (reference sequence). Trimming took 0 bases from V and 1 from J, leaving 7 bases between them. The CDR3 loop spans 15 amino acids. The CDR3 nucleotides read TGCAGTGCTAGAGATGGGGGATCCTATAATTCACCCCTCCACTTT. The encoded protein is CSARDGGSYNSPLHF.

This clonotype was seen ten or more times. The chain couples TRBV19 to TRBJ1-6; a possible D gene is TRBD1 (6 bases). CDR1 is LNHDA and CDR2 is SQIVND in the germline V gene (reference sequence). Trimming stripped 0 bases from V and 8 bases from J, with 17 bases between. The CDR3 has 17 residues. This chain's CDR3 is CASSIDLIRDKDSPLHF. Here the CDR3 DNA reads TGTGCCAGTAGTATAGACCTTATCCGGGACAAGGATTCACCCCTCCACTTT.

By share, this clonotype ranks as medium-sized. The chain links TRBV7-8 to TRBJ1-2, with a weak D call TRBD1 (5 bases). Germline lookup yields CDR1 SGHVS and CDR2 FQNEAQ. Trimming removed 0 bases from V and 4 bases from J, with 15 bases in between. This CDR3 is 16 amino acids long. The CDR3 DNA follows: TGTGCCAGCAGCTTAGCGCAAGGGACGGGTTCCTATGGCTACACCTTC. Amino acid sequence: CASSLAQGTGSYGYTF.

This clonotype appeared a few times. V gene TRBV23-1 combines with J gene TRBJ2-7, with D tentatively TRBD2 (6 bases). TRBV23-1 is given ORF status, its function remaining uncertain. The CDR3 has 16 residues. V was clipped by 0 bases and J by 2 bases, with 14 bases between them. The CDR3 coding sequence is TGCGCCAGCAGTCAATCGAGTGGCGGGATCGCCTACGAGCAGTACTTC. Protein sequence: CASSQSSGGIAYEQYF.

The chain uses TRBV7-2 and TRBJ1-1, with a weak D call TRBD1 (5 bases). Trimming took 6 bases from V and 2 from J, leaving 19 bases between them. CDR3 length: 16 residues. Germline lookup yields CDR1 SGHTA and CDR2 FQGNSA. The DNA of the CDR3 is TGTGCCAGCAGAGCCATACAACAGACAGTTAACACTGAAGCTTTCTTT. This sequence encodes CASRAIQQTVNTEAFF.

This clonotype is medium-sized. The V and J genes are TRBV18 and TRBJ2-1; D tentatively reads TRBD1 or TRBD2 (5 bases each). The length of the CDR3 is 17 residues. The germline CDR1 and CDR2 sequences are KGHSH and LQKENI. V was trimmed by 2 bases and J by 7 bases, leaving 21 bases between them. This CDR3 reads CASSPGLGGLVVNEQFF. The CDR3 DNA is TGTGCCAGCTCACCAGGCCTTGGGGGTCTAGTAGTAAATGAGCAGTTCTTC.

By share, this clonotype ranks as medium-sized. The chain combines TRBV7-2 with TRBJ1-2; TRBD1 aligns across 11 bases. J lost 5 bases, V lost 5 bases, and 7 bases had no gene match. This CDR3 spans 15 amino acids. Germline V gene sequence: CDR1 SGHTA, CDR2 FQGNSA. CDR3 nucleotides: TGTGCCAGCAGCATCCGGGACAGGGGGAGTTATGGCTACACCTTC. It specifies CASSIRDRGSYGYTF.

In its sample, this clonotype ranks as medium-sized. DNA of the CDR3: TGCAGCGCAGGACAGGGGGACTATGGCTACACCTTC. This sequence encodes CSAGQGDYGYTF. The chain employs TRBV29-1 and TRBJ1-2; 10 bases align to TRBD1. The junction had 2 bases not matched to a gene; V was cut back by 7 bases and J by 3 bases. The CDR3 runs 12 residues. Germline V gene lookup returns CDR1 SQVTM and CDR2 ANQGSEA. The variable domain in full, completed from reference TRBV29-1 and TRBJ1-2, reads SAVISQKPSRDICQRGTSLTIQCQVDSQVTMMFWYRQQPGQSLTLIATANQGSEATYESGFVIDKFPISRPNLTFSTLTVSNMSPEDSSIYLCSAGQGDYGYTFGSGTRLTVV.

The sample holds many counts of this clonotype. The rearrangement uses TRBV7-6 and TRBJ2-3, with TRBD1 matching over 8 bases. This CDR3 is 16 amino acids long. V gave up 5 bases and J gave up 2 bases; unmatched junction bases: 9. Germline CDR1 reads SGHVS; CDR2 reads FNYEAQ. The CDR3 protein is CASSNIQGGYTDTQYF. The CDR3, as DNA: TGTGCCAGCAGCAACATACAGGGGGGCTACACAGATACGCAGTATTTT.

By proportion, this clonotype is medium-sized. This chain links TRBV28 with TRBJ1-6; D gene uncertain. CDR1 and CDR2 from the germline V gene are MDHEN and SYDVKM. The CDR3 runs to 13 residues. With 7 bases removed from V and 6 bases from J, the gap between germline ends came to 10 bases. The chain's CDR3 is CASTLSGNSPLHF. CDR3 DNA sequence: TGTGCCAGCACCCTCAGCGGTAATTCACCCCTCCACTTT. Full variable domain (remainder filled in from reference TRBV28 and TRBJ1-6): DVKVTQSSRYLVKRTGEKVFLECVQDMDHENMFWYRQDPGLGLRLIYFSYDVKMKEKGDIPEGYSVSREKKERFSLILESASTNQTSMYLCASTLSGNSPLHFGNGTRLTVT.

This clonotype is labeled as medium-sized. This chain joins TRBV10-1 and TRBJ2-3, with D uncertain. The CDR3 spans 12 residues. V lost 4 bases, J lost 2 bases, and 4 bases lay in between. Germline V lookup: CDR1 WNHNN, CDR2 SYGVQD (reference sequence). CDR3 nucleotides: TGCGCCAGCAGTGCATCCACAGATACGCAGTATTTT. As protein: CASSASTDTQYF.